The TCR beta chain under discussion was sequenced for a study of human T cells and chemical hapten exposure. This CDR3 comprises 11 residues. V lost 2 bases to trimming and J lost 7 bases, with 3 bases between them. Per the germline V gene, CDR1 is ENHRY and CDR2 is SYGVKD. This clonotype was seen at least ten times. From the RACE reads, TCRdb called clonotypes with MiXCR, one entry per CDR3 protein. The sample gives tens of thousands of distinct CDR3 sequences, 7.5% to 9.5% of which show up once; under 2% is in the top ten. The time point was: patch test 1, 2 weeks after DPC sensitization. Treatment specified: therapeutic diphenylcyclopropenone sensitization with weekly scalp DPC.

The sample here was whole blood, taken in connection with sensitization to the hapten diphenylcyclopropenone (DPC). The clonotype was recovered from a young woman with alopecia areata. Some clones in this sample may be carry-over from other donors' samples. The V gene is TRBV10-3, the J gene TRBJ2-1; D is undetermined. The CDR3 is CAISEENEQFF. In DNA form, the CDR3 reads TGTGCCATCAGTGAGGAAAATGAGCAGTTCTTC.